The rows below give T cell receptor beta chains drawn from one sample of a study of T cell responses to AZD1222 COVID-19 vaccine. Generated by immunoSEQ multiplex PCR, the TCRdb table keeps only in-frame clones and is missing some. The sample lists 190,000 or so clones, 90% to 95% occurring once. The sequencing used peripheral blood, collected 28 days after the second AZD1222 dose. These receptors were obtained from an adult who received the AZD1222 COVID-19 vaccine. CDR3s include the opening cysteine and the closing phenylalanine or tryptophan. The D gene is left open where the match is weak. Part of the rows lack a size; the others show once, few, many or a class for expanded clones.

NA	TRBV18	NA	TRBJ1-6	CASSPSRGSDSPLHF	TGTGCCAGCTCACCTTCGCGGGGTTCTGATTCACCCCTCCACTTT
NA	TRBV27	NA	TRBJ1-3	CASTLSRAGGNTIYF	TGTGCCAGCACCCTTAGCAGGGCGGGCGGAAACACCATATATTTT
NA	TRBV6-2/TRBV6-3	TRBD1	TRBJ1-4	CASSGTGDEKLFF	TGTGCCAGCAGCGGGACAGGGGACGAAAAACTGTTTTTT
NA	TRBV3-1/TRBV3-2	TRBD1	TRBJ2-1	CASTRGDRDNEQFF	TGTGCCAGCACCAGAGGCGACAGGGACAATGAGCAGTTCTTC
NA	TRBV10-3	NA	TRBJ2-2	CAISEGGPNTGELFF	TGTGCCATCAGTGAAGGGGGACCAAACACCGGGGAGCTGTTTTTT
NA	TRBV6-5	TRBD1	TRBJ1-4	CASSLLRDRDEKLFF	TGTGCCAGCAGTTTATTGCGGGACAGGGATGAAAAACTGTTTTTT
NA	TRBV6-6	TRBD1	TRBJ1-4	CASSLGQGYEKLFF	TGTGCCAGCAGTCTGGGACAGGGATATGAAAAACTGTTTTTT
NA	TRBV6-5	TRBD1	TRBJ2-7	CASSRDRGYEQYF	TGTGCCAGCAGCAGGGACAGGGGCTACGAGCAGTACTTC
NA	TRBV25-1	NA	TRBJ1-2	CASSGPPAGNGYTF	TGTGCCAGCAGTGGCCCCCCCGCGGGGAATGGCTACACCTTC
NA	TRBV4-1	NA	TRBJ2-7	CASSQGLTRAYEQYF	TGCGCCAGCAGCCAGGGACTCACCCGGGCCTACGAGCAGTACTTC
NA	TRBV9	TRBD2	TRBJ2-1	CASSVEAGGPYNEQFF	TGTGCCAGCAGCGTAGAAGCGGGGGGGCCCTACAATGAGCAGTTCTTC
once	TRBV6-5	NA	TRBJ1-2	CASSYPGGYTF	TGTGCCAGCAGTTACCCCGGTGGCTACACCTTC
NA	TRBV27	NA	TRBJ1-2	CASGQGVYGYTF	TGTGCCAGCGGGCAGGGAGTCTATGGCTACACCTTC
NA	TRBV13	TRBD1	TRBJ1-2	CASSSHRGNYGYTF	TGTGCCAGCAGTTCTCACAGGGGGAACTATGGCTACACCTTC
NA	TRBV6-1	NA	TRBJ1-2	CASSETGTGYGYTF	TGTGCCAGCAGTGAAACGGGGACGGGCTATGGCTACACCTTC
once	TRBV4-1	NA	TRBJ1-4	CASSQDLPGPELFF	TGCGCCAGCAGCCAAGATTTGCCGGGCCCCGAACTGTTTTTT
NA	TRBV19	NA	TRBJ1-1	CASSMEGLTEAFF	TGTGCCAGTAGTATGGAGGGACTCACTGAAGCTTTCTTT
NA	TRBV3-1/TRBV3-2	TRBD1	TRBJ1-1	CASGQGQTEAFF	TGTGCCAGCGGACAGGGCCAGACTGAAGCTTTCTTT
NA	TRBV9	NA	TRBJ1-1	CASSDRSSTEAFF	TGTGCCAGCAGCGATCGGTCGTCCACTGAAGCTTTCTTT
NA	TRBV4-2	NA	TRBJ1-6	CASSQRSWQPSSYNSPLHF	TGTGCCAGCAGCCAACGATCATGGCAGCCGAGCTCCTATAATTCACCCCTCCACTTT
NA	TRBV7-8	NA	TRBJ2-2	CASSWTDTGELFF	TGTGCCAGCAGCTGGACGGACACCGGGGAGCTGTTTTTT
NA	TRBV25-1	NA	TRBJ1-1	CASSEGGRGYTEAFF	TGTGCCAGCAGTGAGGGGGGGCGAGGGTACACTGAAGCTTTCTTT
NA	TRBV18	TRBD1	TRBJ2-7	CASSSSGGQSYEQYF	TGTGCCAGCTCATCCTCTGGGGGACAGTCCTACGAGCAGTACTTC
NA	TRBV9	NA	TRBJ1-2	CASKGPGDGYTF	TGTGCCAGCAAGGGGCCGGGGGATGGCTACACCTTC
NA	TRBV6-5	TRBD1	TRBJ1-1	CASLATGGVSTEAFF	TGTGCCAGCTTAGCCACAGGGGGCGTTTCCACTGAAGCTTTCTTT
NA	TRBV7-2	NA	TRBJ1-2	CASSSSRVAGTLSGYTF	TGTGCCAGCAGCTCTAGCCGTGTGGCAGGGACTCTCTCTGGCTACACCTTC
NA	TRBV27	NA	TRBJ1-5	CASSGGGQPQHF	TGTGCCAGCTCCGGGGGGGGTCAGCCCCAGCATTTT
NA	TRBV6-5	NA	TRBJ2-7	CASSYSLLASVGEQYF	TGTGCCAGCAGTTACTCGTTGCTAGCGTCTGTCGGCGAGCAGTACTTC